These 27 T cell receptor beta chains were sequenced from one sample in a study of cytomegalovirus exposure and HLA in healthy donors. Vbeta (60) and Jbeta (13) primers were used in the PCR. The table came from immunoSEQ multiplex PCR; TCRdb's copy has only in-frame clones and leaves some out. This listing includes more than 75,000 clones. The material sequenced was PBMCs. These TCRs come from a man aged 50-60 years in good health and CMV-seropositive.

The rearrangement links TRBV4-2 to TRBJ2-2, with 9 bases that match TRBD2. V lost 6 bases to trimming and J lost 1 base; unmatched junction nucleotides: 3. The CDR3 sequence is 15 residues long. The V gene's germline CDR1 is LGHNA and CDR2 YNFKEQ. The CDR3, as DNA: TGTGCCAGCAGAGGACTAGCGAAGAACACCGGGGAGCTGTTTTTT. It specifies CASRGLAKNTGELFF.

The rearrangement links TRBV10-3 to TRBJ2-5; 7 positions match TRBD1. This CDR3 has 15 residues. The germline V gene has CDR1 ENHRY and CDR2 SYGVKD. V lost 2 bases and J lost 1; bases outside the gene matches: 4. CDR3 region: CAISEPGTAQETQYF. The CDR3 bases are TGTGCCATCAGTGAGCCGGGGACAGCCCAAGAGACCCAGTACTTC.

This chain links TRBV5-6 with TRBJ1-1; D perhaps matches TRBD1 (6 bases). Germline loops: CDR1 SGHDT, CDR2 YYEEEE. The CDR3 loop spans 14 amino acids. V was clipped by 1 base and J by 1 base, with 8 bases between them. The CDR3 is CASSLQGSNTEAFF. In DNA, the CDR3 is TGTGCCAGCAGCTTGCAGGGGTCGAACACTGAAGCTTTCTTT.

The CDR3 loop reads CATSRSHRFGNTIYF. The DNA of the CDR3 is TGTGCCACCAGCAGGTCCCACAGGTTTGGGAACACCATATATTTT. This chain connects TRBV15 to TRBJ1-3; TRBD1 is a possible D gene (5 bases). Germline CDR1 reads LNHNV; CDR2 reads YYDKDF (reference sequence). This CDR3 is built from 15 residues. The V end lost 3 bases, the J end lost 7 bases, and 16 bases lay between the germline ends.

This sequence joins TRBV19 and TRBJ1-4; D not resolved. Trimming took 7 bases from V and 0 from J, leaving 9 bases between them. CDR1 and CDR2 from the germline V gene are LNHDA and SQIVND (reference sequence). The length of the CDR3 is 14 residues. The CDR3 protein is CASNSGATNEKLFF. CDR3 bases: TGTGCCAGTAATTCGGGAGCAACTAATGAAAAACTGTTTTTT. Filled out from reference TRBV19 and TRBJ1-4, the complete variable domain reads DGGITQSPKYLFRKEGQNVTLSCEQNLNHDAMYWYRQDPGQGLRLIYYSQIVNDFQKGDIAEGYSVSREKKESFPLTVTSAQKNPTAFYLCASNSGATNEKLFFGSGTQLSVL.

This chain connects TRBV9 to TRBJ2-2, with D tentatively TRBD2 (5 bases). This CDR3 region has 16 residues. CDR1 and CDR2 from the germline V gene are SGDLS and YYNGEE. Trimming cost V 4 bases and J 3 bases, with 16 bases left between them. CDR3 region: CASSPRAGGDTGELFF. The CDR3 DNA sequence: TGTGCCAGCAGCCCTCGGGCGGGCGGCGACACCGGGGAGCTGTTTTTT.

The CDR3 protein is CASSLGGRSYGYTF. As DNA, the CDR3 is TGTGCCAGCAGCTTAGGGGGGCGCAGTTATGGCTACACCTTC. This chain uses TRBV7-2 with TRBJ1-2; TRBD1 is a possible D gene (6 bases). This CDR3 region has 14 residues. The germline V gene encodes CDR1 SGHTA and CDR2 FQGNSA. Trimming took 1 base from V and 5 from J, leaving 11 bases between them.

As DNA, the CDR3 is TGTGCCAGCAGCCAACAAGGGACTAGCGCCCATTCCGTCCTCTACGAGCAGTACTTC. The encoded protein is CASSQQGTSAHSVLYEQYF. This rearrangement joins TRBV4-2 to TRBJ2-5, with 10 nucleotides matching TRBD2. Judging by the DNA end, TRBJ2-7 fits better; the J call may be wrong. The CDR3 loop spans 19 amino acids. From germline, CDR1 is LGHNA and CDR2 YNFKEQ.

V usage is TRBV25-1 and J usage is TRBJ2-2; 7 nucleotides agree with TRBD2. This CDR3 region has 18 residues. Germline-derived CDR1 and CDR2 are MGHDK and SYGVNS. The J segment lost 1 base and the V segment lost 6 bases, leaving 14 bases of the junction unmatched. The CDR3 DNA reads TGTGCCAGCAGCGGCCCATCTGCGGGGGAATGGAACACCGGGGAGCTGTTTTTT. Translation: CASSGPSAGEWNTGELFF.

This chain links TRBV30 with TRBJ1-2; the match to TRBD1 covers 8 bases. The length of the CDR3 is 14 residues. Germline-derived CDR1 and CDR2 are GTSNPN and SVGIG (reference sequence). The V gene end was trimmed by 5 bases and the J gene end by 6 bases; junction bases not matched to a gene: 11. The CDR3 reads CAWDSVRTGHGYTF. The CDR3 DNA reads TGTGCCTGGGACTCAGTGAGGACAGGGCATGGCTACACCTTC.

This chain connects TRBV7-2 to TRBJ2-7, with D possibly being TRBD2 (6 bases). The CDR3 spans 15 residues. Trimming stripped 1 base from V and 2 bases from J, with 12 bases between. Germline values: CDR1 SGHTA, CDR2 FQGNSA. This CDR3 reads CASSLGGSGPYEQYV. The CDR3 coding sequence is TGTGCCAGCAGCTTAGGGGGTAGCGGCCCCTACGAGCAGTACGTC.

DNA for the CDR3: TGTGCCAGCAGCCACACCGCGACAGAACCATACGAGCAGTACTTC. Protein sequence: CASSHTATEPYEQYF. The chain combines TRBV4-2 with TRBJ2-7; a possible D gene is TRBD1 (5 bases). V was pared by 3 bases and J by 4 bases, with 16 bases between. The V gene's germline CDR1 is LGHNA and CDR2 YNFKEQ. This CDR3 is 15 amino acids long.

The rearrangement joins TRBV7-2 to TRBJ2-1; D is perhaps TRBD2 (6 bases). The V end lost 0 bases, the J end lost 0 bases, and 12 bases lay between the germline ends. This CDR3 comprises 17 residues. Germline V gene data show CDR1 as SGHTA and CDR2 as FQGNSA. The CDR3 loop reads CASSLARGLSSYNEQFF. In DNA form, the CDR3 reads TGTGCCAGCAGCTTAGCGCGGGGATTGAGCTCCTACAATGAGCAGTTCTTC.

The rearrangement joins TRBV30 to TRBJ1-1; 8 bases agree with TRBD1. The CDR3 contains 11 residues. The germline V gene encodes CDR1 GTSNPN and CDR2 SVGIG (reference sequence). Trimming at V came to 1 base and at J to 12 bases, leaving 4 bases not matched to a gene. CDR3 DNA sequence: TGTGCCTGGAGTGCCCGGGACAGGCCTTTCTTT. Protein product: CAWSARDRPFF.

The CDR3 nucleotides are TGTGCCACCGATGAACAGGGTCGAGGCTACAATGAGCAGTTCTTC. This sequence encodes CATDEQGRGYNEQFF. The chain joins TRBV18 to TRBJ2-1; a possible D gene is TRBD1 (6 bases). The ends were cut back, 10 bases at V and 3 bases at J, with 19 bases in the middle. The CDR3 is 15 amino acids. Germline CDR1 reads KGHSH; CDR2 reads LQKENI.

The CDR3 DNA reads as TGCGCCAGCAGCCCCGGACAGGGGTTACTCATGAACACTGAAGCTTTCTTT. Amino acids: CASSPGQGLLMNTEAFF. The chain combines TRBV5-1 with TRBJ1-1, with 9 bases identical to TRBD1. Germline trimming cut 4 bases from V and 0 bases from J; bases unmatched to any gene: 10. This CDR3 is built from 17 residues. CDR1 SGHRS and CDR2 YFSETQ come from the germline V gene.

The V call is TRBV9, the J call TRBJ2-1, with 8 bases matching TRBD2. The V segment lost 1 base and the J segment 4 bases; nucleotides outside the gene matches: 7. In germline, CDR1 is SGDLS, CDR2 YYNGEE. There are 16 residues in the CDR3. This CDR3 reads CASSVLWSSGYNEQFF. As DNA, the CDR3 is TGTGCCAGCAGCGTATTATGGTCTAGCGGGTACAATGAGCAGTTCTTC.

This chain connects TRBV2 to TRBJ1-2; D is perhaps TRBD1 (6 bases). CDR1 and CDR2 (germline): SNHLY, FYNNEI. The CDR3 consists of 13 residues. Trimming stripped 3 bases from V and 3 bases from J, with 8 bases between. The CDR3 spells CASSDRQDYGYTF. The CDR3 nucleotides read TGTGCCAGCAGTGACCGACAGGACTATGGCTACACCTTC.

The chain is built from TRBV25-1 and TRBJ2-1; TRBD2 matches 10 bases. V lost 5 bases and J lost 9; bases outside the gene matches: 4. The germline V gene encodes CDR1 MGHDK and CDR2 SYGVNS. CDR3 length equals 13 residues. In nucleotides, the CDR3 is TGTGCCAGCAGTAGCGGGAGGGGTGTTGAGCAGTTCTTC. Its translation: CASSSGRGVEQFF.

This rearrangement joins TRBV15 to TRBJ2-5, with TRBD1 identical over 8 bases. The CDR3 runs 16 residues. Germline lookup yields CDR1 LNHNV and CDR2 YYDKDF (reference sequence). The J segment lost 5 bases and the V segment lost 5 bases, leaving 13 bases of the junction unmatched. CDR3 residues: CATSVGRTGIWETQYF. Here the CDR3 DNA reads TGTGCCACCAGCGTAGGAAGGACAGGGATATGGGAGACCCAGTACTTC. The entire variable domain, with the rest obtained from reference TRBV15 and TRBJ2-5, is as follows: DAMVIQNPRYQVTQFGKPVTLSCSQTLNHNVMYWYQQKSSQAPKLLFHYYDKDFNNEADTPDNFQSRRPNTSFCFLDIRSPGLGDTAMYLCATSVGRTGIWETQYFGPGTRLLVL.

The V and J genes are TRBV5-1 and TRBJ1-3; D is undetermined. Germline V lookup: CDR1 SGHRS, CDR2 YFSETQ. The germline V and J ends were trimmed by 2 bases and 0 bases, with 6 bases remaining between them. CDR3 length: 14 amino acids. As DNA, the CDR3 is TGCGCCAGCAGCTTCCGGGACTCTGGAAACACCATATATTTT. Translating it yields CASSFRDSGNTIYF.

This chain connects TRBV6-6 to TRBJ2-7; D ambiguous. The CDR3 contains 12 residues. Germline V gene sequence: CDR1 MNHNY, CDR2 SVGAGI (reference sequence). V was trimmed by 6 bases and J by 3 bases, leaving 9 bases between them. CDR3 sequence: CASSPGDYEQYV. In nucleotides, the CDR3 is TGTGCCAGCAGCCCAGGCGACTACGAGCAGTACGTC.

The chain couples TRBV4-3 to TRBJ2-1; D gene uncertain. The V end was cut by 6 bases, the J end by 1 base, with 10 bases between. CDR1 is LGHNA and CDR2 is YSLEER in the germline V gene. The CDR3 consists of 14 residues. The CDR3 protein is CASSPLPSYNEQFF. The CDR3, as DNA: TGCGCCAGCAGTCCCCTTCCGTCCTACAATGAGCAGTTCTTC.

V usage is TRBV28 and J usage is TRBJ2-7; perhaps TRBD2 as D (6 bases). CDR1 is MDHEN, CDR2 SYDVKM, per germline. The CDR3 has 15 amino acids. V lost 4 bases and J 2 bases, leaving 15 bases between the germline ends. DNA for the CDR3: TGTGCCAGCAGTTCCGGGACTTCAACTACCTACGAGCAGTACGTC. Translating it yields CASSSGTSTTYEQYV.

J is TRBJ2-7 and V is TRBV7-8, with D unclear. V lost 3 bases, J lost 2 bases, and 11 bases lay in between. This CDR3 contains 14 residues. The germline V gene has CDR1 SGHVS and CDR2 FQNEAQ. Written as DNA, the CDR3 is TGTGCCAGCAGCTTCTCGCCAGACACCTACGAGCAGTACTTC. This gives the protein CASSFSPDTYEQYF.

V and J are TRBV29-1 and TRBJ1-1; D is unclear. CDR3 length: 11 residues. Germline lookup yields CDR1 SQVTM and CDR2 ANQGSEA. With 0 bases removed from V and 4 bases from J, the gap between germline ends came to 3 bases. CDR3 in amino acids: CSVEDSTEAFF. CDR3 sequence (DNA): TGCAGCGTTGAAGATAGCACTGAAGCTTTCTTT.

The rearrangement uses TRBV7-9 and TRBJ1-1, with no clear D. The CDR3 has 12 residues. Per the germline V gene, CDR1 is SEHNR and CDR2 is FQNEAQ (reference sequence). V shed 3 bases and J shed 5 bases, with 7 bases lying between them. The CDR3 is CASSFRSTEAFF. The CDR3 DNA follows: TGTGCCAGCAGCTTCCGTTCGACTGAAGCTTTCTTT.